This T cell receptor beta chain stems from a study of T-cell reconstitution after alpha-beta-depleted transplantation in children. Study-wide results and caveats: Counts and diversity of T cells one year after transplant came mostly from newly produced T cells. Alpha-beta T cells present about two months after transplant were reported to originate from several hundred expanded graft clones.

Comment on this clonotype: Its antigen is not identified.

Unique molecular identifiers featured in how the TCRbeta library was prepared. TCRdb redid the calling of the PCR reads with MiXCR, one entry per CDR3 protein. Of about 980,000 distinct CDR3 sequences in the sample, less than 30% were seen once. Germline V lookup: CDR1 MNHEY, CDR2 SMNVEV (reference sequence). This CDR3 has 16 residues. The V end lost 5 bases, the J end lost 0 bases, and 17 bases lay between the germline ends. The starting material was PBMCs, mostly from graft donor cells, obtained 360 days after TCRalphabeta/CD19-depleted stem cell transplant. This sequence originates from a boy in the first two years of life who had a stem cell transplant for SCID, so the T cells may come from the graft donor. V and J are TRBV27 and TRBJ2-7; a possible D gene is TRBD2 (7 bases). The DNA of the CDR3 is TGTGCCAGCAGTAGGGCGGGGGCCCATTCCTCCTACGAGCAGTACTTC. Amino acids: CASSRAGAHSSYEQYF.